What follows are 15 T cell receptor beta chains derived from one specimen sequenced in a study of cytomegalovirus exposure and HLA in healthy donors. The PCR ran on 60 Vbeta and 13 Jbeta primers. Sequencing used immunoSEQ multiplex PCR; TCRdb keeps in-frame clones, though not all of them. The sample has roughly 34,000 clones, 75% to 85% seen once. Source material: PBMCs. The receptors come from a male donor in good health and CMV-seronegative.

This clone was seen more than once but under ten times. CDR3 sequence (DNA): TGTGCCAGTATAGACCTTAGGGGCCGGGGGCAGCCCCAGCATTTT. Translated, it gives CASIDLRGRGQPQHF. This sequence joins TRBV19 and TRBJ1-5; D perhaps matches TRBD1 (5 bases). Germline CDR1 is LNHDA and CDR2 is SQIVND (reference sequence). The CDR3 has 15 residues. V gave up 7 bases and J gave up 7 bases, with 20 bases separating them.

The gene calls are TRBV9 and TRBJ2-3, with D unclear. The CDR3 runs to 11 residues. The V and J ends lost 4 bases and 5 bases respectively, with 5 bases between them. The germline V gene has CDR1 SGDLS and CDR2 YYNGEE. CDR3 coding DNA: TGTGCCAGCAGCTTCGGAGATACGCAGTATTTT. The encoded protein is CASSFGDTQYF. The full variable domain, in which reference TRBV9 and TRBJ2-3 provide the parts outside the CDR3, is DSGVTQTPKHLITATGQRVTLRCSPRSGDLSVYWYQQSLDQGLQFLIQYYNGEERAKGNILERFSAQQFPDLHSELNLSSLELGDSALYFCASSFGDTQYFGPGTRLTVL.

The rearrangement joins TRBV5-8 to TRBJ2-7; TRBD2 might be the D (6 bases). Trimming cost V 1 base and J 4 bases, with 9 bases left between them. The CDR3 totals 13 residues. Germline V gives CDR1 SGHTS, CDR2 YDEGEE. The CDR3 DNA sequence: TGTGCCAGCAGCTTGACTAGCTCGTACGAGCAGTACTTC. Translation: CASSLTSSYEQYF.

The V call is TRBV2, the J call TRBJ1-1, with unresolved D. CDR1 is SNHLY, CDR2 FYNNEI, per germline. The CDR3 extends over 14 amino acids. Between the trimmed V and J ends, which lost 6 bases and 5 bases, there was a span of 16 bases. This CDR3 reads CASSPEGRWTEAFF. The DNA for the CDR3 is TGTGCCAGCAGCCCAGAAGGGAGGTGGACTGAAGCTTTCTTT.

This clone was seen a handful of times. CDR3 bases: TGTGCCAGCAGTGAACACTCTGGAAACACCATATATTTT. Translating it yields CASSEHSGNTIYF. The chain recombines TRBV6-1 with TRBJ1-3; no definite D call. The CDR3 is 13 amino acids. V gave up 2 bases and J gave up 0 bases, with 2 bases separating them. Germline V gene sequence: CDR1 MNHNS, CDR2 SASEGT.

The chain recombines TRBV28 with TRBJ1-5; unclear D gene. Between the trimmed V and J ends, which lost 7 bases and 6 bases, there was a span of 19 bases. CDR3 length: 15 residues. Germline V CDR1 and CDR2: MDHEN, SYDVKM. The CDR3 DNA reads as TGTGCCAGCAAGGGCCCTGGGAACAGCGGTCAGCCCCAGCATTTT. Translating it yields CASKGPGNSGQPQHF.

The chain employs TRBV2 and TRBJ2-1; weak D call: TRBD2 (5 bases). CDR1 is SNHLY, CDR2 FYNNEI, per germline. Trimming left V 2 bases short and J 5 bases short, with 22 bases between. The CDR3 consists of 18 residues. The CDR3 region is CASSERISATSGNNEQFF. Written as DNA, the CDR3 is TGTGCCAGCAGTGAAAGGATCAGCGCCACATCGGGAAACAATGAGCAGTTCTTC.

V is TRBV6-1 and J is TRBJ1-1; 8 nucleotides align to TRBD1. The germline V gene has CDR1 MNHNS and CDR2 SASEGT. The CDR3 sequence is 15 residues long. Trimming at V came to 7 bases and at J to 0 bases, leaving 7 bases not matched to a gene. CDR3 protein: CASTRQDRVNTEAFF. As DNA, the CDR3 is TGTGCCAGCACAAGACAGGACAGGGTGAACACTGAAGCTTTCTTT.

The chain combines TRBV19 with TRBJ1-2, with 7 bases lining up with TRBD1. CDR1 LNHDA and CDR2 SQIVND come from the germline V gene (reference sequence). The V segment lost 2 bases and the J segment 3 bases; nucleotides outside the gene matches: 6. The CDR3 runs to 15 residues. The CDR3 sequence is CASSIWDREHYGYTF. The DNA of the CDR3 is TGTGCCAGTAGTATATGGGACAGAGAACACTATGGCTACACCTTC.

CDR3 sequence (DNA): TGTGCCAGCAGCTTAGATCTGGGGGCTGGCGAGCAGTACTTC. Protein sequence: CASSLDLGAGEQYF. V usage is TRBV13 and J usage is TRBJ2-7; perhaps TRBD1 as D (6 bases). With 1 base removed from V and 6 bases from J, the gap between germline ends came to 13 bases. Germline loops: CDR1 PRHDT, CDR2 FYEKMQ (reference sequence). This CDR3 spans 14 amino acids.

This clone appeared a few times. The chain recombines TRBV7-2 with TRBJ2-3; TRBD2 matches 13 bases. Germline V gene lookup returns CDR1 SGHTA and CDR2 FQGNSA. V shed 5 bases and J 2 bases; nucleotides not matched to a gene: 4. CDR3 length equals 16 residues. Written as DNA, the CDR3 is TGTGCCAGCAGCCTCGGGACTAGCGGGGACACAGATACGCAGTATTTT. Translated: CASSLGTSGDTDTQYF.

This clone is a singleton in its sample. The CDR3 region is CAWSGTRGRQFF. The DNA for the CDR3 is TGTGCCTGGAGTGGTACCCGAGGTAGGCAGTTCTTC. The rearrangement joins TRBV30 to TRBJ2-1; no firm D call. Between the trimmed V and J ends, which lost 1 base and 12 bases, there was a span of 13 bases. CDR3 size: 12 residues. The V gene's germline CDR1 is GTSNPN and CDR2 SVGIG (reference sequence).

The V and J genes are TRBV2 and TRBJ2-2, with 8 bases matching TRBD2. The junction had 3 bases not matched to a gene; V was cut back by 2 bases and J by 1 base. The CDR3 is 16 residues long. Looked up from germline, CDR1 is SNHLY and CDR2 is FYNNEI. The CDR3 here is CASSEIGGENTGELFF. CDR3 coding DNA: TGTGCCAGCAGTGAAATCGGGGGGGAGAACACCGGGGAGCTGTTTTTT. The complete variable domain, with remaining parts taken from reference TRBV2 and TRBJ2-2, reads EPEVTQTPSHQVTQMGQEVILRCVPISNHLYFYWYRQILGQKVEFLVSFYNNEISEKSEIFDDQFSVERPDGSNFTLKIRSTKLEDSAMYFCASSEIGGENTGELFFGEGSRLTVL.

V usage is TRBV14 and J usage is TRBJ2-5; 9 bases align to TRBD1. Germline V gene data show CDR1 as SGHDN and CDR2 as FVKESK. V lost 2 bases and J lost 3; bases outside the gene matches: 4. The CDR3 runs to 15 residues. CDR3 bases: TGTGCCAGCAGCCAACTGACAGGGGGGAAAGAGACCCAGTACTTC. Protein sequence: CASSQLTGGKETQYF.

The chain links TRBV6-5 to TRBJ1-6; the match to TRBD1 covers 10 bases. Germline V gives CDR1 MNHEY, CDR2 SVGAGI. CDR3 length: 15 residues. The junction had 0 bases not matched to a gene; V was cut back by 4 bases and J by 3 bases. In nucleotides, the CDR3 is TGTGCCAGCAGTTGGACAGGGGGCTATAATTCACCCCTCCACTTT. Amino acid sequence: CASSWTGGYNSPLHF.